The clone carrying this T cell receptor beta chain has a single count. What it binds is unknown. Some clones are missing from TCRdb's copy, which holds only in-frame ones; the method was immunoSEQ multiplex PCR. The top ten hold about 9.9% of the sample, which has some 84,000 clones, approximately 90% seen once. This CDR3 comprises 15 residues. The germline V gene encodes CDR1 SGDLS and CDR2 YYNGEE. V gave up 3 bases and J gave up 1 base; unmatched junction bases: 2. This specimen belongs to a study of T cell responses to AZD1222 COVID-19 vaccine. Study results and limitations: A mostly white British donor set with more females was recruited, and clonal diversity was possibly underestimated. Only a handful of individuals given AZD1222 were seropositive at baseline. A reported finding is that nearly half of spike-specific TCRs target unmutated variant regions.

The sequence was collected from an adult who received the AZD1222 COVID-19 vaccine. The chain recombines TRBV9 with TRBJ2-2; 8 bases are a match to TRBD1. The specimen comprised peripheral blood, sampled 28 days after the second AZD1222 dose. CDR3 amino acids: CASSGGQGNTGELFF. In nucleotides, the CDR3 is TGTGCCAGCAGCGGCGGACAGGGGAACACCGGGGAGCTGTTTTTT. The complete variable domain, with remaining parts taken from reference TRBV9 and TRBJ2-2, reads DSGVTQTPKHLITATGQRVTLRCSPRSGDLSVYWYQQSLDQGLQFLIQYYNGEERAKGNILERFSAQQFPDLHSELNLSSLELGDSALYFCASSGGQGNTGELFFGEGSRLTVL.